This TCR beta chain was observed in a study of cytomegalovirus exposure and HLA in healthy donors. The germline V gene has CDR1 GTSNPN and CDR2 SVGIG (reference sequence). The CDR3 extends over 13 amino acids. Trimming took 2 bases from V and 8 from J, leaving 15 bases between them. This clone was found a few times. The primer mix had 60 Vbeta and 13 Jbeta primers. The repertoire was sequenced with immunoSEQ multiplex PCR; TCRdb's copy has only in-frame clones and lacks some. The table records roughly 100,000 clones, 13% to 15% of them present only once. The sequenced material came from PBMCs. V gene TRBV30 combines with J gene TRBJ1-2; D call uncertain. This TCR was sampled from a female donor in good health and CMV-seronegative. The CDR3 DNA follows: TGTGCCTGGAGTCCCCAGGTCAATTCGGGCTACACCTTC. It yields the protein CAWSPQVNSGYTF.